This T cell receptor beta chain was recovered during a study of low-dose radiotherapy and immunotherapy resistance in tumors. This clonotype was seen many times. CDR1 and CDR2 from the germline V gene are SGHTA and FQGNSA. CDR3 size: 15 residues. Trimming took 5 bases from V and 5 from J; bases not matched to a gene: 8. This sample's time point: after trial treatment. Treatment specified: LDRT plus nivolumab, ipilimumab, low-dose cyclophosphamide and aspirin (RACIN trial). Primers targeting TRAV and TRBV primed first-strand cDNA, covering alpha and beta chains. Amplification, which lasted roughly 20 PCR cycles, used a constant-region primer and V-primer adapter to amplify TCRs. TCRdb reanalysed the reads using MiXCR and keeps one entry per CDR3 protein. This sample has about 100,000 distinct CDR3 sequences, with about 20% found just once.

This specimen consisted of PBMCs, obtained after low-dose radiotherapy plus immunotherapy. This rearrangement joins TRBV7-2 to TRBJ1-4; 7 bases map to TRBD1. This sequence originates from a male donor with prostate cancer. This chain's CDR3 is CASSQQTGRNEKLFF. The CDR3 coding sequence is TGTGCCAGCAGCCAGCAGACAGGGAGGAATGAAAAACTGTTTTTT.